Here is one T cell receptor beta chain with its context. Its cognate antigen is unknown. The sample is drawn from a study of shared clonotypes between healthy human individuals. Background on the study: The cohort had two women and a few men, ages 18 to 49.

Memory CD4+ cells were the fraction left after CD45RA+ naive selection. Germline V gene lookup returns CDR1 SGHRS and CDR2 YFSETQ. V gave up 1 base and J gave up 7 bases, with 15 bases separating them. This CDR3 has 14 residues. This table comes from immunoSEQ multiplex PCR, and its TCRdb copy is limited to in-frame clones, with some not included. The sample includes some 660,000 clones, 55% to 85% seen only once; the top ten take 1.5% to 2%. Study-wide findings and caveats: Some naive CD4 clonotypes, 4.5% to 5.5%, turned up in common across several donors.

The sequencing input was memory CD4+ T cells sorted from blood. The subset is: CD45RA-negative fraction. The receptor comes from a woman between 25 and 40 years old in good health. The chain is built from TRBV5-1 and TRBJ2-7, with no clear D. The CDR3 DNA reads TGCGCCAGCAGCTTGTCGCTAGGTCTGGAGGAGCAGTACTTC. Amino acid sequence: CASSLSLGLEEQYF.